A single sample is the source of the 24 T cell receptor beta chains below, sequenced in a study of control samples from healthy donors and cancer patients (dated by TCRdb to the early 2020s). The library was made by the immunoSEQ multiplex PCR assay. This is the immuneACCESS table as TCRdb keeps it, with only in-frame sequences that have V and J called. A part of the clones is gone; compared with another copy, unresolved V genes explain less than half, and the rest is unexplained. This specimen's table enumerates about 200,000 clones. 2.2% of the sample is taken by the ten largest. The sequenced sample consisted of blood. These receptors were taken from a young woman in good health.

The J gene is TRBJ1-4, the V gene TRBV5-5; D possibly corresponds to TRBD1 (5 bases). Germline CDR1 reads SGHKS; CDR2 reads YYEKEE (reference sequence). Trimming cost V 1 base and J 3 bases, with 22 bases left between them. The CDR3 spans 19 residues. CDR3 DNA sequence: TGTGCCAGCAGCTTGAATCGACGGGGGTTCGGTTTGGCTAATGAAAAACTGTTTTTT. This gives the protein CASSLNRRGFGLANEKLFF.

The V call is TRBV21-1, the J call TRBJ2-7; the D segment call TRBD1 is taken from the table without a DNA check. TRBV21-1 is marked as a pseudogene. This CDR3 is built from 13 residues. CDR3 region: CASGQGSSYEQYF. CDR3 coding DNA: TGTGCCAGCGGACAGGGGAGCTCCTACGAGCAGTACTTC.

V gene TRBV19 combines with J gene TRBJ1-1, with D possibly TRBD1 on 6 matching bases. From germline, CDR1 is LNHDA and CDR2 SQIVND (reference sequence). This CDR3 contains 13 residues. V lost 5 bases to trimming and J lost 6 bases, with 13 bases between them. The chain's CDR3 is CASSGGPGAEAFF. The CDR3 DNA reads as TGTGCCAGTAGTGGGGGGCCTGGCGCTGAAGCTTTCTTT.

The CDR3 DNA reads as TGTGCCAGCAGCGAAGGACCGGGGGGGCGAGGGGAGACCCAGTACTTC. Its translation is CASSEGPGGRGETQYF. V gene TRBV3-1 (or the pseudogene TRBV3-2) combines with J gene TRBJ2-5, with TRBD2 matching over 8 bases. The trim removed 5 bases at V and 5 bases at J, leaving 13 bases unmatched. Germline CDR1 is LGHDT and CDR2 is YNNKEL (reference sequence). CDR3 length equals 16 residues.

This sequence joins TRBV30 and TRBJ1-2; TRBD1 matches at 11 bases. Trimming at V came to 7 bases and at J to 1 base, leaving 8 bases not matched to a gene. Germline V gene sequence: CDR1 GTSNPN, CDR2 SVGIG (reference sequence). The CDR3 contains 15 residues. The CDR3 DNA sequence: TGTGCCTCCCCTCCCGGGACAGGGGGTAACTATGGCTACACCTTC. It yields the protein CASPPGTGGNYGYTF.

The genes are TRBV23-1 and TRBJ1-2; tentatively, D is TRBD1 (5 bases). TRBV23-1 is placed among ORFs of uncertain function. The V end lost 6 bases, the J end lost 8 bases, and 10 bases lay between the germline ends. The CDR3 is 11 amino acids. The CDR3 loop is CASRARDGYTF. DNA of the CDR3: TGCGCCAGCAGGGCCAGGGACGGCTACACCTTC.

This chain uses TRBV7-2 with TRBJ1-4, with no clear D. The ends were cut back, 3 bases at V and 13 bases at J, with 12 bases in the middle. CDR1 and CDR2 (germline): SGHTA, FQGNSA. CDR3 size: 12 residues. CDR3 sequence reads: CASSFIPGRLFF. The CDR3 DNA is TGTGCCAGCAGCTTTATCCCGGGGAGACTGTTTTTT.

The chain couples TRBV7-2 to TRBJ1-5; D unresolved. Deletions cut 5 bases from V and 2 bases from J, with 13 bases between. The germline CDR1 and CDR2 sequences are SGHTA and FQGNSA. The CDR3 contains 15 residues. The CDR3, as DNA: TGTGCCAGCAGCGCCAGAGGAGGAGGCAATCAGCCCCAGCATTTT. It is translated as CASSARGGGNQPQHF.

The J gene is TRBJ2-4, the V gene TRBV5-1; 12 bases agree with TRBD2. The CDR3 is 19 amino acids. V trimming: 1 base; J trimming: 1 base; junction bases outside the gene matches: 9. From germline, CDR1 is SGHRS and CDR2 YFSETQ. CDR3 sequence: CASSLNPGLAGGAKNIQYF. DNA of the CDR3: TGCGCCAGCAGCTTGAATCCGGGACTAGCGGGTGGGGCCAAAAACATTCAGTACTTC. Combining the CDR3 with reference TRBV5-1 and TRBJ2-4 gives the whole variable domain KAGVTQTPRYLIKTRGQQVTLSCSPISGHRSVSWYQQTPGQGLQFLFEYFSETQRNKGNFPGRFSGRQFSNSRSEMNVSTLELGDSALYLCASSLNPGLAGGAKNIQYFGAGTRLSVL.

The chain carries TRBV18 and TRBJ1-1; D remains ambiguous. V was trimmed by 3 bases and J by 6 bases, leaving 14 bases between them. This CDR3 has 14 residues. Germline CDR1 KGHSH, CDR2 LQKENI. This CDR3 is CASSPASNGPEAFF. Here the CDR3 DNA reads TGTGCCAGCTCACCGGCCAGTAACGGCCCTGAAGCTTTCTTT. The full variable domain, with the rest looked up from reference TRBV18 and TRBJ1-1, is NAGVMQNPRHLVRRRGQEARLRCSPMKGHSHVYWYRQLPEEGLKFMVYLQKENIIDESGMPKERFSAEFPKEGPSILRIQQVVRGDSAAYFCASSPASNGPEAFFGQGTRLTVV.

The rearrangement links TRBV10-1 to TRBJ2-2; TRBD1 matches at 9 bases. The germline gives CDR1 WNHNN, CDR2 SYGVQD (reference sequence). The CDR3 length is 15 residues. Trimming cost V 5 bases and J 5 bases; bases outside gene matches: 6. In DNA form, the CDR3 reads TGCGCCAGCAGTTTACAGGGGGCGCGAACCGGGGAGCTGTTTTTT. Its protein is CASSLQGARTGELFF.

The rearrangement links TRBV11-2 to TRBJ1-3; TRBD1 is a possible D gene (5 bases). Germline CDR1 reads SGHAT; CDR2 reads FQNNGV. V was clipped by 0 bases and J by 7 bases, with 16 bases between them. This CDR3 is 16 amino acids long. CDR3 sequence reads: CASSLEATGFWNTIYF. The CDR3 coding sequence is TGTGCCAGCAGCTTAGAAGCTACAGGTTTCTGGAACACCATATATTTT.

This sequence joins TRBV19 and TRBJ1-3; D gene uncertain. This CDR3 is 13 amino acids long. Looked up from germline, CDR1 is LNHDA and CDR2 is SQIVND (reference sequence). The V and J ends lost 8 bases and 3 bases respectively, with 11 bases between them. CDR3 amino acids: CASYPDVGNTIYF. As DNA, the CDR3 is TGTGCCAGTTACCCGGACGTTGGAAACACCATATATTTT.

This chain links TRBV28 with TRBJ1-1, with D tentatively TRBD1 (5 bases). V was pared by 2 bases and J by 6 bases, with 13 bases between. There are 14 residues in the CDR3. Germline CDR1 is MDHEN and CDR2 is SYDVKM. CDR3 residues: CASSLIWGGSEAFF. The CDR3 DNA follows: TGTGCCAGCAGTTTAATTTGGGGGGGGTCTGAAGCTTTCTTT.

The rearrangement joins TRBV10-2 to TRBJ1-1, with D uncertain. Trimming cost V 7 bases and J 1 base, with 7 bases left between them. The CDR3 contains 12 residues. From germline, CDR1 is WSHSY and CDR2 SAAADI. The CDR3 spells CASNSGNTEAFF. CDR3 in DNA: TGCGCCAGCAACTCTGGGAACACTGAAGCTTTCTTT.

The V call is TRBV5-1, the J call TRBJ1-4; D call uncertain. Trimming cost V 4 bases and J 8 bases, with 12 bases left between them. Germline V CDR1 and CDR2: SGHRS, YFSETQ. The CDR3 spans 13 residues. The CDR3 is CASSPHGREKLFF. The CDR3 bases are TGCGCCAGCAGCCCCCACGGGAGAGAAAAACTGTTTTTT.

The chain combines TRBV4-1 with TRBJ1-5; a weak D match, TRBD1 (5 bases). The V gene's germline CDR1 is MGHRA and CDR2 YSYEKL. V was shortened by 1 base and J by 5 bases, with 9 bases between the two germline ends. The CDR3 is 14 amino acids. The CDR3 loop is CASSQGGVDQPQHF. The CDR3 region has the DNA TGCGCCAGCAGCCAAGGAGGGGTTGATCAGCCCCAGCATTTT.

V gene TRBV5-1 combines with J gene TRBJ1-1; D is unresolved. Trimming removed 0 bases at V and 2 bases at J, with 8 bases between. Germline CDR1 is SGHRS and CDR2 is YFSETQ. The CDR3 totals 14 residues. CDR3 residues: CASSLAAANTEAFF. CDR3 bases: TGCGCCAGCAGCTTGGCAGCAGCTAACACTGAAGCTTTCTTT.

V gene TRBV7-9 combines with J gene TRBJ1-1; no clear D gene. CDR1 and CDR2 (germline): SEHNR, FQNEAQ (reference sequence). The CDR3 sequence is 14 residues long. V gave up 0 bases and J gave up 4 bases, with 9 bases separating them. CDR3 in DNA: TGTGCCAGCAGCTTAGCGGGGTCCTCCACTGAAGCTTTCTTT. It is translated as CASSLAGSSTEAFF.

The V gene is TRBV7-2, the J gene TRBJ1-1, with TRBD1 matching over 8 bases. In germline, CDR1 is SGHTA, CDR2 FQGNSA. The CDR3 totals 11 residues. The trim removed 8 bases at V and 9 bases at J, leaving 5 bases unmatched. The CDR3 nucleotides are TGTGCCAGCTCAGGGGGCCCTCAAGCTTTCTTT. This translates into CASSGGPQAFF. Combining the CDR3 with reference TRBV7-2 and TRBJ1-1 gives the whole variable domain GAGVSQSPSNKVTEKGKDVELRCDPISGHTALYWYRQSLGQGLEFLIYFQGNSAPDKSGLPSDRFSAERTGGSVSTLTIQRTQQEDSAVYLCASSGGPQAFFGQGTRLTVV.

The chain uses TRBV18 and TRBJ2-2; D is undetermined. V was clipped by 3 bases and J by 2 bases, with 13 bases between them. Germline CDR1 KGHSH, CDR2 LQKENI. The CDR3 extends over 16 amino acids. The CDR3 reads CASSPPQGVNTGELFF. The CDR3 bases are TGTGCCAGCTCACCCCCTCAAGGCGTTAACACCGGGGAGCTGTTTTTT.

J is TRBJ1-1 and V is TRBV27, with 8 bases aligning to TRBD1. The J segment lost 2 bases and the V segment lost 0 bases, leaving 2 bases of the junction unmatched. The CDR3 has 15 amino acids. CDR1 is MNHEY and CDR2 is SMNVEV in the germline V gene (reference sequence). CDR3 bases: TGTGCCAGCAGTTTATCGGGGACAGGTAACACTGAAGCTTTCTTT. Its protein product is CASSLSGTGNTEAFF.

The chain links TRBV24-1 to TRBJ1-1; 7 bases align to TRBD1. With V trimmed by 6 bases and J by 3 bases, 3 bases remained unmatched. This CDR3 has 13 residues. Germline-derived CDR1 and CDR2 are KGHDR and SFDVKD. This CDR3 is CATSQGGDTEAFF. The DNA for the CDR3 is TGTGCCACCAGTCAGGGGGGGGACACTGAAGCTTTCTTT.

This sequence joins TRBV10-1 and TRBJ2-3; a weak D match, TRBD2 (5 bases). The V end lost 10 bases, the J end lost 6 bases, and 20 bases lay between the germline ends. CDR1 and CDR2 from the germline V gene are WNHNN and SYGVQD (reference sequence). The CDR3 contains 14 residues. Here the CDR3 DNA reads TGCGCCACGGTCGCAACGGGGTTTTGGGATACGCAGTATTTT. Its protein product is CATVATGFWDTQYF.